These 31 T cell receptor beta chains originate from one sample sequenced in a study of blood T cell repertoires in COVID-19. Measured with immunoSEQ multiplex PCR; TCRdb has only the in-frame clones, and not every one. Of some 210,000 clones listed, around nine tenths are singletons. The sequencing input was peripheral blood. These receptors all come from a man aged 60 to 69 who had recovered from COVID-19.

This clone has a single count. The chain employs TRBV5-1 and TRBJ2-2; 7 bases are a match to TRBD2. Germline values: CDR1 SGHRS, CDR2 YFSETQ. V was clipped by 4 bases and J by 6 bases; unmatched bases: 9. The CDR3 covers 15 residues. As DNA, the CDR3 is TGCGCCAGCAGCCCGGGGAGGGTTTCCGCCGGGGAGCTGTTTTTT. Its translation: CASSPGRVSAGELFF. Using reference TRBV5-1 and TRBJ2-2 for the parts outside the CDR3, the full variable domain is KAGVTQTPRYLIKTRGQQVTLSCSPISGHRSVSWYQQTPGQGLQFLFEYFSETQRNKGNFPGRFSGRQFSNSRSEMNVSTLELGDSALYLCASSPGRVSAGELFFGEGSRLTVL.

V and J are TRBV28 and TRBJ2-7; 9 positions match TRBD1. From germline, CDR1 is MDHEN and CDR2 SYDVKM. The CDR3 sequence is 14 residues long. J gave up 8 bases and V 5 bases, and 10 bases lay outside the gene matches. The DNA of the CDR3 is TGTGCCAGCAGTAATCGGGACAGGGAACGCCAGCAGTACTTC. Translated, it gives CASSNRDRERQQYF.

The chain links TRBV15 to TRBJ2-7; D unclear. Germline V gene data show CDR1 as LNHNV and CDR2 as YYDKDF (reference sequence). The CDR3 length is 13 residues. V lost 3 bases, J lost 5 bases, and 11 bases lay in between. CDR3 sequence reads: CATSRAGGNEQYF. The CDR3 DNA sequence: TGTGCCACCAGCAGGGCCGGCGGCAACGAGCAGTACTTC.

The chain combines TRBV7-3 with TRBJ2-2, with a possible D match to TRBD1 (5 bases). V was shortened by 5 bases and J by 2 bases, with 9 bases between the two germline ends. CDR3 size: 14 residues. The V gene's germline CDR1 is SGHTA and CDR2 FQGTGA. The CDR3 loop is CASSPQGNTGELFF. CDR3 sequence (DNA): TGTGCCAGCAGCCCCCAGGGTAACACCGGGGAGCTGTTTTTT. The full variable domain, its missing parts supplied by reference TRBV7-3 and TRBJ2-2, is GAGVSQTPSNKVTEKGKYVELRCDPISGHTALYWYRQSLGQGPEFLIYFQGTGAADDSGLPNDRFFAVRPEGSVSTLKIQRTERGDSAVYLCASSPQGNTGELFFGEGSRLTVL.

This chain uses TRBV18 with TRBJ2-7; TRBD2 matches 8 bases. Germline assignment: CDR1 KGHSH and CDR2 LQKENI. The CDR3 is 14 residues long. The V segment lost 6 bases and the J segment 3 bases; nucleotides outside the gene matches: 7. CDR3 sequence reads: CASSSGTSGYEQYF. CDR3 DNA: TGTGCCAGCTCGTCCGGGACTAGTGGCTACGAGCAGTACTTC.

The V and J genes are TRBV27 and TRBJ2-7, with 7 positions matching TRBD1. This CDR3 is built from 15 residues. Germline V gene lookup returns CDR1 MNHEY and CDR2 SMNVEV (reference sequence). The trim removed 4 bases at V and 5 bases at J, leaving 11 bases unmatched. CDR3 sequence: CASSSTGTVHHEQYF. The CDR3 nucleotides are TGTGCCAGCAGTTCCACCGGGACAGTCCACCACGAGCAGTACTTC.

This clone was recorded only once. The V gene is TRBV28, the J gene TRBJ1-2, with D perhaps TRBD1 (5 bases). Germline V gene data show CDR1 as MDHEN and CDR2 as SYDVKM. CDR3 length: 12 amino acids. V gave up 10 bases and J gave up 8 bases, with 17 bases separating them. The CDR3 here is CATGGGLEGYTF. The CDR3 bases are TGTGCCACCGGGGGAGGGTTGGAAGGCTACACCTTC.

V is TRBV7-8 and J is TRBJ1-5; D gene unclear. V dropped 3 bases and J dropped 0 bases, with 6 bases sitting between them. CDR3 length: 14 residues. Germline lookup yields CDR1 SGHVS and CDR2 FQNEAQ. CDR3 amino acids: CASSFGSSNQPQHF. The CDR3 DNA reads as TGTGCCAGCAGCTTCGGTAGTAGCAATCAGCCCCAGCATTTT. The full variable domain, rest sourced from reference TRBV7-8 and TRBJ1-5, is GAGVSQSPRYKVAKRGQDVALRCDPISGHVSLFWYQQALGQGPEFLTYFQNEAQLDKSGLPSDRFFAERPEGSVSTLKIQRTQQEDSAVYLCASSFGSSNQPQHFGDGTRLSIL.

This chain uses TRBV18 with TRBJ1-2; TRBD1 matches 8 bases. The germline CDR1 and CDR2 sequences are KGHSH and LQKENI. V was clipped by 4 bases and J by 7 bases; unmatched bases: 8. This CDR3 contains 14 residues. The CDR3, as DNA: TGTGCCAGCTCACAGACAGGGGAACCAAGTGGCTACACCTTC. Translating it yields CASSQTGEPSGYTF. Combining the CDR3 with reference TRBV18 and TRBJ1-2 gives the whole variable domain NAGVMQNPRHLVRRRGQEARLRCSPMKGHSHVYWYRQLPEEGLKFMVYLQKENIIDESGMPKERFSAEFPKEGPSILRIQQVVRGDSAAYFCASSQTGEPSGYTFGSGTRLTVV.

V gene TRBV7-2 combines with J gene TRBJ2-3; D call uncertain. V was cut by 1 base and J by 2 bases, with 7 bases left in between. CDR3 length: 14 amino acids. The V gene's germline CDR1 is SGHTA and CDR2 FQGNSA. The CDR3 DNA follows: TGTGCCAGCAGCTTAGACCAGGCCACAGATACGCAGTATTTT. Amino acids: CASSLDQATDTQYF.

The genes are TRBV6-2 or TRBV6-3 and TRBJ2-7; 12 bases line up with TRBD2. The CDR3 spans 16 residues. Trimming cost V 2 bases and J 1 base; bases outside gene matches: 3. CDR1 is MNHEY, CDR2 SVGEGT, per germline. The CDR3 nucleotides are TGTGCCAGCAGTTACGCCGGACTAGCGGGATCCTACGAGCAGTACTTC. It yields the protein CASSYAGLAGSYEQYF.

This clone was counted once. The chain uses TRBV7-8 and TRBJ1-1; weak D call: TRBD1 (5 bases). The CDR3 is 14 amino acids. In germline, CDR1 is SGHVS, CDR2 FQNEAQ. V lost 1 base and J 7 bases, leaving 13 bases between the germline ends. The CDR3: CASSLVRGISEAFF. In nucleotides, the CDR3 is TGTGCCAGCAGCTTAGTCCGGGGGATCAGTGAAGCTTTCTTT.

This chain connects TRBV6-5 to TRBJ2-7; the D gene is possibly TRBD1 (6 bases). V gave up 2 bases and J gave up 0 bases, with 14 bases separating them. Germline V lookup: CDR1 MNHEY, CDR2 SVGAGI. The CDR3 is 16 residues long. The CDR3 loop is CASSYPTGKSSYEQYF. In nucleotides, the CDR3 is TGTGCCAGCAGTTACCCGACAGGAAAATCCTCCTACGAGCAGTACTTC.

The chain has TRBV12-5 and TRBJ1-3; the D is unclear. The CDR3 covers 15 residues. The V and J ends lost 0 bases and 2 bases respectively, with 8 bases between them. CDR1 LGHNT and CDR2 FRNRAP come from the germline V gene. For the CDR3, the DNA is TGTGCTAGTGGTTTGGTACGGGGTACTGGAAACACCATATATTTT. It encodes CASGLVRGTGNTIYF.

The gene calls are TRBV19 and TRBJ2-5, with 7 bases aligning to TRBD1. The V gene end was trimmed by 3 bases and the J gene end by 5 bases; junction bases not matched to a gene: 6. Germline V CDR1 and CDR2: LNHDA, SQIVND (reference sequence). The CDR3 has 14 residues. The CDR3 DNA sequence: TGTGCCAGTAGTATCCGGACAGGTCGTGAGACCCAGTACTTC. This translates into CASSIRTGRETQYF.

The gene calls are TRBV6-6 and TRBJ2-5; D unclear. The CDR3 consists of 13 residues. Trimming stripped 5 bases from V and 4 bases from J, with 11 bases between. CDR1 and CDR2 from the germline V gene are MNHNY and SVGAGI (reference sequence). Here the CDR3 reads CASSLPPGETQYF. The CDR3 nucleotides are TGTGCCAGCAGTCTACCCCCGGGAGAGACCCAGTACTTC.

V usage is TRBV9 and J usage is TRBJ2-2; 14 bases line up with TRBD2. Germline CDR1 SGDLS, CDR2 YYNGEE. CDR3 length: 19 amino acids. J lost 0 bases, V lost 0 bases, and 4 bases had no gene match. The CDR3 DNA reads TGTGCCAGCAGCGTAGCGACTAGCGGGGGGGGCTCGAACACCGGGGAGCTGTTTTTT. This encodes CASSVATSGGGSNTGELFF. The entire variable domain, with the rest obtained from reference TRBV9 and TRBJ2-2, is as follows: DSGVTQTPKHLITATGQRVTLRCSPRSGDLSVYWYQQSLDQGLQFLIQYYNGEERAKGNILERFSAQQFPDLHSELNLSSLELGDSALYFCASSVATSGGGSNTGELFFGEGSRLTVL.

This clone occurred once. The chain employs TRBV19 and TRBJ1-4, with 9 bases aligning to TRBD1. The germline V gene has CDR1 LNHDA and CDR2 SQIVND (reference sequence). This CDR3 comprises 15 residues. The trim removed 5 bases at V and 8 bases at J, leaving 9 bases unmatched. Here the CDR3 DNA reads TGTGCCAGTAGTCTGGTCCCGGGACAGGGAGAAAAACTGTTTTTT. It translates to CASSLVPGQGEKLFF.

The CDR3 is CASSLGGQSNQPQHF. The CDR3 coding sequence is TGTGCCAGCAGCTTGGGGGGACAGAGCAATCAGCCCCAGCATTTT. The rearrangement links TRBV5-4 to TRBJ1-5; 7 positions match TRBD1. CDR1 and CDR2 (germline): SGHNT, YYREEE (reference sequence). V shed 0 bases, J shed 1 base, and the junction held 1 base outside the gene matches. The CDR3 is 15 amino acids.

This chain connects TRBV5-4 to TRBJ1-2; 12 positions agree with TRBD1. CDR1 and CDR2 (germline): SGHNT, YYREEE (reference sequence). The CDR3 runs to 15 residues. V was clipped by 4 bases and J by 4 bases; unmatched bases: 5. The CDR3 DNA is TGTGCCAGCAGCCAGGGACAGGGGGCGGCCTATGGCTACACCTTC. Amino acids: CASSQGQGAAYGYTF. The full variable domain, its missing parts supplied by reference TRBV5-4 and TRBJ1-2, is ETGVTQSPTHLIKTRGQQVTLRCSSQSGHNTVSWYQQALGQGPQFIFQYYREEENGRGNFPPRFSGLQFPNYSSELNVNALELDDSALYLCASSQGQGAAYGYTFGSGTRLTVV.

V gene TRBV5-4 combines with J gene TRBJ1-6; 8 bases are shared with TRBD1. This CDR3 spans 15 amino acids. With 2 bases clipped from V and 10 bases from J, the junction kept 8 bases outside the gene matches. In germline, CDR1 is SGHNT, CDR2 YYREEE (reference sequence). CDR3 residues: CASSLGQGRASPLHF. The CDR3 DNA reads TGTGCCAGCAGCTTAGGACAGGGACGAGCCTCACCCCTCCACTTT.

CDR3 coding DNA: TGTGCCAGCACCTCCCGGACAGGGGACAATGAGCAGTTCTTC. Protein: CASTSRTGDNEQFF. The chain employs TRBV6-6 and TRBJ2-1, with 9 bases identical to TRBD1. Per the germline V gene, CDR1 is MNHNY and CDR2 is SVGAGI (reference sequence). This CDR3 has 14 amino acids. J was trimmed by 5 bases and V by 7 bases; bases with no gene match: 6.

This clone showed up just a few times. The rearrangement links TRBV6-1 to TRBJ2-1, with D maybe TRBD1 (6 bases). The V gene lost 4 bases and the J gene lost 7 bases, with 20 bases spanning the gap. CDR1 is MNHNS, CDR2 SASEGT, per germline. The CDR3 length is 16 residues. The CDR3 coding sequence is TGTGCCAGCAGTGCTGTCTATGGGACATCGGCGAATGAGCAGTTCTTC. This translates into CASSAVYGTSANEQFF.

This chain uses TRBV6-5 with TRBJ1-1; D gene ambiguous. Germline values: CDR1 MNHEY, CDR2 SVGAGI. The CDR3 consists of 12 residues. Trimming shortened V by 4 bases and J by 4 bases, and 7 bases separated the two germline ends. DNA of the CDR3: TGTGCCAGCAGTTTACATGGCACTGAAGCTTTCTTT. It is translated as CASSLHGTEAFF.

This chain uses TRBV4-3 with TRBJ2-7; 7 positions match TRBD1. CDR3 length: 15 residues. Losses at the gene ends were 2 bases for V and 1 base for J; bases not matched to a gene: 5. CDR1 and CDR2 (germline): LGHNA, YSLEER. The CDR3 DNA follows: TGCGCCAGCAGCCAAAATCAGGGGGAATCCTACGAGCAGTACTTC. It translates to CASSQNQGESYEQYF.

The chain recombines TRBV20-1 with TRBJ1-3; D unclear. Trimming pared 3 bases from V and 0 bases from J, leaving 21 bases between. Germline CDR1 and CDR2: DFQATT and SNEGSKA (reference sequence). This CDR3 has 18 amino acids. In DNA, the CDR3 is TGCAGTGCTAGTCGGAGCTCGTCGCGCGGCAGCTCTGGAAACACCATATATTTT. Its translation: CSASRSSSRGSSGNTIYF.

This clone was detected once. The chain employs TRBV6-2 or TRBV6-3 and TRBJ2-7, with D possibly being TRBD1 (6 bases). This CDR3 region has 14 residues. Germline loops: CDR1 MNHEY, CDR2 SVGEGT. V lost 2 bases and J lost 4, with 12 bases in between. This CDR3 is CASSYRGDIYEQYF. For the CDR3, the DNA is TGTGCCAGCAGTTACAGAGGGGACATTTACGAGCAGTACTTC.

The chain links TRBV19 to TRBJ1-5, with D perhaps matching TRBD1 (5 bases). This CDR3 is 13 amino acids long. V lost 7 bases, J lost 6 bases, and 13 bases lay in between. Germline CDR1 and CDR2: LNHDA and SQIVND (reference sequence). The CDR3 DNA reads TGTGCCAGTAAAGACCCGGGGGGTCAGCCCCAGCATTTT. Protein: CASKDPGGQPQHF.

The CDR3 region has the DNA TGTGCCAGCATCCAGGGGACGGGAGGGCCGACAGATACGCAGTATTTT. Translation: CASIQGTGGPTDTQYF. V gene TRBV7-2 combines with J gene TRBJ2-3; 8 bases map to TRBD2. The CDR3 contains 16 residues. V lost 7 bases to trimming and J lost 3 bases; unmatched junction nucleotides: 12. The germline gives CDR1 SGHTA, CDR2 FQGNSA.

This chain joins TRBV28 and TRBJ2-4, with D possibly matching TRBD2 (6 bases). V was pared by 6 bases and J by 8 bases, with 14 bases between. Per the germline V gene, CDR1 is MDHEN and CDR2 is SYDVKM. The CDR3 is made up of 13 amino acids. The CDR3 bases are TGTGCCAGCAGCGATAGCGGTGAGGACATTCAGTACTTC. Its protein product is CASSDSGEDIQYF.

The rearrangement links TRBV6-5 to TRBJ2-7; D unresolved. The ends were cut back, 7 bases at V and 5 bases at J, with 21 bases in the middle. The CDR3 runs to 15 residues. The germline CDR1 and CDR2 sequences are MNHEY and SVGAGI. CDR3 in amino acids: CASTTDWPSHHEQYF. CDR3 DNA: TGTGCCAGCACCACCGACTGGCCAAGTCACCACGAGCAGTACTTC.